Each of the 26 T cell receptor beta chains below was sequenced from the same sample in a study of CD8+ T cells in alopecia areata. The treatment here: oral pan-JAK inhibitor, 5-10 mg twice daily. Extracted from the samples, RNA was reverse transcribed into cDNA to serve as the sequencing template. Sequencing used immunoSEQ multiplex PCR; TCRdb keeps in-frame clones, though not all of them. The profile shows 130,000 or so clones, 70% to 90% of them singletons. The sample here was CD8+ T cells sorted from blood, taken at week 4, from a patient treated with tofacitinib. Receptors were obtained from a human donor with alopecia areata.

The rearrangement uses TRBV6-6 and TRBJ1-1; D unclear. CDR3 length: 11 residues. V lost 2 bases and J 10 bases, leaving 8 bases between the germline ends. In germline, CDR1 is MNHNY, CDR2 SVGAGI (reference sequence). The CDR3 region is CASSYHGGAFF. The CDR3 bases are TGTGCCAGCAGTTACCACGGTGGAGCTTTCTTT.

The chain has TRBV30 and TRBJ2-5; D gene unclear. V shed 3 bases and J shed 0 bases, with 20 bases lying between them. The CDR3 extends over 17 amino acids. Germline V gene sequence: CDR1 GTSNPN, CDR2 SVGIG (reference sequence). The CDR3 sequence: CAWRLGGQKLYQETQYF. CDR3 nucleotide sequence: TGTGCCTGGAGATTGGGTGGGCAGAAATTGTACCAAGAGACCCAGTACTTC.

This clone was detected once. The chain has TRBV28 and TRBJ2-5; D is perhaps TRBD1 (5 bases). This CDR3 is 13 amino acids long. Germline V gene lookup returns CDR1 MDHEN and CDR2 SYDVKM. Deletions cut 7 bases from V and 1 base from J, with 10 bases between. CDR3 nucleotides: TGTGCCAGCACCGCCCAGGGCCAAGAGACCCAGTACTTC. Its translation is CASTAQGQETQYF.

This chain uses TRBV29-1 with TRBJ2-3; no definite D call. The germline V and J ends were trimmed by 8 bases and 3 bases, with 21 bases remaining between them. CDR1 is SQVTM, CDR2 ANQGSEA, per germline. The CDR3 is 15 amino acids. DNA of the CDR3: TGCAGCACAATCCACTCCGAACTTTTTACAGATACGCAGTATTTT. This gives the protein CSTIHSELFTDTQYF.

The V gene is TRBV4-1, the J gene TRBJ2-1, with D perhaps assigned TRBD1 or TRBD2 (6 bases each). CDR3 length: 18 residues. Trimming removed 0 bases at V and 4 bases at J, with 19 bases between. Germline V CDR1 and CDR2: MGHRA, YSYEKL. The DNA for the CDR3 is TGCGCCAGCAGCCAAGAATCATCTGGGGGGCGAGGATACAATGAGCAGTTCTTC. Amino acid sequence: CASSQESSGGRGYNEQFF.

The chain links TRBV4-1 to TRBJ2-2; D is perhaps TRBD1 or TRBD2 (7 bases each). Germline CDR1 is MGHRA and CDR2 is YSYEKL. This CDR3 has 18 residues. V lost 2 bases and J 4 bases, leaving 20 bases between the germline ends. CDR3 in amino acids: CASSQLLQGRESTGELFF. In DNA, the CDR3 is TGCGCCAGCAGCCAACTACTACAGGGGCGGGAGAGCACCGGGGAGCTGTTTTTT.

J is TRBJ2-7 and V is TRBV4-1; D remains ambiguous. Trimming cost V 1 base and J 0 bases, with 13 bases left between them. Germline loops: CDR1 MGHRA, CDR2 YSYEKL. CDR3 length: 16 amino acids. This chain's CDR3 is CASSQGRPADSYEQYF. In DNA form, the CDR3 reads TGCGCCAGCAGCCAAGGCCGACCGGCCGACTCCTACGAGCAGTACTTC.

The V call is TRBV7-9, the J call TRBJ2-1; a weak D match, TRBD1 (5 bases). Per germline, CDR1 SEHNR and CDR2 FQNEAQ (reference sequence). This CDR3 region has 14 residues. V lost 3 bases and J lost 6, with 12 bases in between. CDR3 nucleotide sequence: TGTGCCAGCAGCTTGCTAACGACAGCCAATGAGCAGTTCTTC. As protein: CASSLLTTANEQFF.

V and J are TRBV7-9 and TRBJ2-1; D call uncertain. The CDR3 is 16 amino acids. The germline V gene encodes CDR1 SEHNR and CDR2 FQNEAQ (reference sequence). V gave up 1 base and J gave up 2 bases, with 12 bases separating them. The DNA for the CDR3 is TGTGCCAGCAGCTTAGATGGACGGCGTCCCTACAATGAGCAGTTCTTC. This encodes CASSLDGRRPYNEQFF.

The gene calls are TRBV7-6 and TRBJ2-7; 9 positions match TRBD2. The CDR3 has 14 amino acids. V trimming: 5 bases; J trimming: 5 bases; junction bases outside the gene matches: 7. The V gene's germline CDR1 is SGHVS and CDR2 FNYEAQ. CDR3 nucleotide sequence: TGTGCCAGCAGCCCAGGGACTAGCCCCCACGAGCAGTACTTC. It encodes CASSPGTSPHEQYF.

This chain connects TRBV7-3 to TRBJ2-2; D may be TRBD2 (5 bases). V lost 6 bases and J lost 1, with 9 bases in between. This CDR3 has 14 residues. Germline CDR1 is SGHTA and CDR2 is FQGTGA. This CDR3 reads CASSLSGNTGELFF. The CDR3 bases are TGTGCCAGCAGTCTCAGCGGGAACACCGGGGAGCTGTTTTTT.

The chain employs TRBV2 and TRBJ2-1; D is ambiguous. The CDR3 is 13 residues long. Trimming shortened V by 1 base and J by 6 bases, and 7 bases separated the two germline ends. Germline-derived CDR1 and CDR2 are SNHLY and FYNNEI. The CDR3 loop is CASSEETTNEQFF. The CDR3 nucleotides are TGTGCCAGCAGTGAAGAGACCACCAATGAGCAGTTCTTC.

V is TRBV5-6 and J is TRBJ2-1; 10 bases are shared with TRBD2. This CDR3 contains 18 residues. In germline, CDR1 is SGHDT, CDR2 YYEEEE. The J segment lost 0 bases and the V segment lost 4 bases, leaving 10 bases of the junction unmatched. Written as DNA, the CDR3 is TGTGCCAGCAGCCCCAGATGGACTAGCGGAAGCTCCTACAATGAGCAGTTCTTC. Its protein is CASSPRWTSGSSYNEQFF.

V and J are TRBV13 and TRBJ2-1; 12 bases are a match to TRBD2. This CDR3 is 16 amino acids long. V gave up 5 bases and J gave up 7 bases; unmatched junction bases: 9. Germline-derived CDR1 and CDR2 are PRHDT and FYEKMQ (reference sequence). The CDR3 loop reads CASSEYLAGGRNEQFF. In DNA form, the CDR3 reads TGTGCCAGCAGCGAGTATCTAGCGGGGGGGCGGAATGAGCAGTTCTTC.

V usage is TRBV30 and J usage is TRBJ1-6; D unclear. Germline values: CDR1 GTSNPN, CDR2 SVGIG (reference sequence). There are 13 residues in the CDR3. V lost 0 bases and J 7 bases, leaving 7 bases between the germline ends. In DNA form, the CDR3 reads TGTGCCTGGAGTGTACAAGGAAATTCACCCCTCCACTTT. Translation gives CAWSVQGNSPLHF.

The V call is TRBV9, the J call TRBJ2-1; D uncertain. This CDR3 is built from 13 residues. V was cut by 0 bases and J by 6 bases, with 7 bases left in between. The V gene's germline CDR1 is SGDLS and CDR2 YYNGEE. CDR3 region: CASSVGEANEQFF. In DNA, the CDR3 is TGTGCCAGCAGCGTAGGAGAGGCCAATGAGCAGTTCTTC.

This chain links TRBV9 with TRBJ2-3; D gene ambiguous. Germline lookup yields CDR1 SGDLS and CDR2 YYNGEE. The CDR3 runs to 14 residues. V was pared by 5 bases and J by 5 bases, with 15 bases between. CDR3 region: CASSDKIQQDTQYF. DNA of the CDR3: TGTGCCAGCAGTGACAAAATACAGCAAGATACGCAGTATTTT.

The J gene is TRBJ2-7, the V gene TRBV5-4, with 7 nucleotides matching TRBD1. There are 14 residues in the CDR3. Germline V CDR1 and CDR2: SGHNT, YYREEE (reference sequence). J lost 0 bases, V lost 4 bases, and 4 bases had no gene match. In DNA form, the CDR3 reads TGTGCCAGCAGCCAAGGGACAGCCTCCTACGAGCAGTACTTC. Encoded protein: CASSQGTASYEQYF.

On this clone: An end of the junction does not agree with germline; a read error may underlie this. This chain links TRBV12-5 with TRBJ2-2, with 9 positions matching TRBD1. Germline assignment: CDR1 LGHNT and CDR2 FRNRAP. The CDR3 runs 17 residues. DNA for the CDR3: TGTGCTAGTGGTTTGGGGGGACAGGGAACGAACACCGGGGAGCTGTTTTTC. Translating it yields CASGLGGQGTNTGELFF. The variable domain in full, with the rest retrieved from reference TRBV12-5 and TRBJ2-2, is DARVTQTPRHKVTEMGQEVTMRCQPILGHNTVFWYRQTMMQGLELLAYFRNRAPLDDSGMPKDRFSAEMPDATLATLKIQPSEPRDSAVYFCASGLGGQGTNTGELFFGEGSRLTVL.

Here the CDR3 reads CASFGLAENTYEQYF. The CDR3 nucleotides read TGTGCCAGCTTTGGACTAGCGGAAAATACCTACGAGCAGTACTTC. The genes are TRBV6-5 and TRBJ2-7, with 10 bases lining up with TRBD2. CDR1 is MNHEY and CDR2 is SVGAGI in the germline V gene. The CDR3 length is 15 residues. J was trimmed by 2 bases and V by 8 bases; bases with no gene match: 9.

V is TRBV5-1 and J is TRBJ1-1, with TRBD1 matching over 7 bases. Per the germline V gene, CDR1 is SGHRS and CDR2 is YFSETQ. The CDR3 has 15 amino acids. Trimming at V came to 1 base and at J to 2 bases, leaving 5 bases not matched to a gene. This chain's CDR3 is CASSLKQGENTEAFF. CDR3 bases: TGCGCCAGCAGCTTGAAGCAGGGGGAAAACACTGAAGCTTTCTTT.

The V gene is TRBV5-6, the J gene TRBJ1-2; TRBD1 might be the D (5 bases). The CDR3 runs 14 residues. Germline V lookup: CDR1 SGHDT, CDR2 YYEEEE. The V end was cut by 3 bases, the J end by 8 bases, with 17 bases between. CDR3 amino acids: CASSYIGGGYGYTF. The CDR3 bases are TGTGCCAGCAGCTACATCGGGGGAGGATACGGCTACACCTTC.

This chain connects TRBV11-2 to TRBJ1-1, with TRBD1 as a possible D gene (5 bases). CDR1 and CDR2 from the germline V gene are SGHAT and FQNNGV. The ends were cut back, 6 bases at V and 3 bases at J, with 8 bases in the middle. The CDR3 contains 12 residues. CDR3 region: CASRGTYTEAFF. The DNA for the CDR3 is TGTGCCAGCAGAGGGACCTACACTGAAGCTTTCTTT.

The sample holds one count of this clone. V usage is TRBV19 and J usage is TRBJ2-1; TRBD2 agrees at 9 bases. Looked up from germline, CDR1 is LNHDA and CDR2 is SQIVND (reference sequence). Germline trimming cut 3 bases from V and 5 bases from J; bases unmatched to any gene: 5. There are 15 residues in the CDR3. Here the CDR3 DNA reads TGTGCCAGTAGTATCCTTAGCGGGAGCGACAATGAGCAGTTCTTC. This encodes CASSILSGSDNEQFF. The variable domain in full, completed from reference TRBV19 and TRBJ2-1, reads DGGITQSPKYLFRKEGQNVTLSCEQNLNHDAMYWYRQDPGQGLRLIYYSQIVNDFQKGDIAEGYSVSREKKESFPLTVTSAQKNPTAFYLCASSILSGSDNEQFFGPGTRLTVL.

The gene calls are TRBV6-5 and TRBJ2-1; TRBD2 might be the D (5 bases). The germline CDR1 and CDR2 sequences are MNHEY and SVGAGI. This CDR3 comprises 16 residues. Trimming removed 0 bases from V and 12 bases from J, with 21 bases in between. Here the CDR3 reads CASSYSETAGSDGQFF. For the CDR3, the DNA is TGTGCCAGCAGTTACTCCGAGACGGCGGGCAGCGACGGGCAGTTCTTC.

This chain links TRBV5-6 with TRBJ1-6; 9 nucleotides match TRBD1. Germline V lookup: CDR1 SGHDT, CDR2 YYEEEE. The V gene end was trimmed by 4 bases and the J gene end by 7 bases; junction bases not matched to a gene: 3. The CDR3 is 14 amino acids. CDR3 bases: TGTGCCAGCAGCACAGGACAGGGGAATTCACCCCTCCACTTT. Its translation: CASSTGQGNSPLHF.